The rows below give T cell receptor beta chains drawn from one sample of a study of blood T cell repertoires in COVID-19. Here immunoSEQ multiplex PCR was the method, and the copy in TCRdb shows in-frame clones only, minus some. The sample holds about 220,000 clones; approximately 80% are singletons and the top ten take approximately 1.2%. Sequencing used PBMCs or T cells enriched from blood (not recorded which). All receptors derive from a woman in her 40s with acute COVID-19. Each CDR3 is given without its conserved first and last residue. The size entry is marked missing in some rows and otherwise reads once, few, many or a size class.

v_call,clone_size,j_call,cdr3_aa
TRBV27,few,TRBJ1-1,ASRQFGANTEAF
TRBV28,-,TRBJ1-1,ASRTLNTEAF
TRBV5-6,-,TRBJ2-7,ASSWAGQVSYEQY
TRBV15,-,TRBJ1-1,ATSTQPSTVEAF
TRBV24-1,-,TRBJ1-1,ATSEFGTEAF
TRBV10-3,-,TRBJ1-5,AISESGGNNQPQH
TRBV11-3,-,TRBJ2-7,ASSLGVESSYEQY
TRBV19,-,TRBJ2-7,ASSISVGSDYEQY
TRBV28,-,TRBJ2-7,ASIHPLGQGTYEQY
TRBV19,-,TRBJ2-1,ATRPPGLGSNEQF
TRBV6-2/TRBV6-3,many,TRBJ2-7,ASSSQTRTYEQY
TRBV9,-,TRBJ1-4,ASSVGTGSANEKLF
TRBV29-1,-,TRBJ1-4,SVQGQGSSTNEKLF
TRBV4-1,few,TRBJ1-1,ASSQDRGGPNTEAF
TRBV7-2,-,TRBJ2-1,ASSSPSGVNEQF
TRBV14,-,TRBJ2-3,ASSPPIAGARVKQY
TRBV27,-,TRBJ2-2,ASSLSTGAAGELF
TRBV6-5,-,TRBJ1-1,ASSYYGAMNTEAF
TRBV18,few,TRBJ2-5,ASSQEGVYQETQY
TRBV19,-,TRBJ1-5,ASSTFPGQGNQPQH